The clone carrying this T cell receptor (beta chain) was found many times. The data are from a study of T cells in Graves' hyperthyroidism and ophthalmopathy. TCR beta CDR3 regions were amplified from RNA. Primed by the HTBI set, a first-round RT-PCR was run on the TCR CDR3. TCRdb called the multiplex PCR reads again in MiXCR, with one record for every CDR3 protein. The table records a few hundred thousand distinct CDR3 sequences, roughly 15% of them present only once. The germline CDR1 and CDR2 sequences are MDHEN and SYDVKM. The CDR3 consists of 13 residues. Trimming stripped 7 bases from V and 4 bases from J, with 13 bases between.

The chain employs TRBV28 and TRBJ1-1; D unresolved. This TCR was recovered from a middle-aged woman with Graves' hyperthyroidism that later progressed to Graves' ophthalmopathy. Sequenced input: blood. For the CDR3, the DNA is TGTGCCAGCACGCCAGAGATTAGCACTGAAGCTTTCTTT. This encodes CASTPEISTEAFF.